The rows below give T cell receptor beta chains drawn from one sample of a study of PD-L1 blockade in urothelial cancer. This table comes from immunoSEQ multiplex PCR, and its TCRdb copy is limited to in-frame clones, with some not included. The repertoire holds tens of thousands of clones, roughly four fifths seen once, with roughly 1.6% in the top ten. The material was PBMCs, obtained around atezolizumab (anti-PD-L1) treatment. These receptors were taken from a man aged 70 or older with urothelial cancer. Both conserved end residues are part of each CDR3. D genes are given only for firm matches. For some rows the clone size is stated as once, few or many, or as a class when expanded; others skip it.

len,d_gene,abundance,v_gene,j_gene,CDR3aa,CDR3nt
16,TRBD1,.,TRBV6-6,TRBJ1-2,CASSYDGTGWVRGYTF,TGTGCCAGCAGTTACGATGGGACAGGGTGGGTTCGTGGCTACACCTTC
18,.,once,TRBV7-2,TRBJ2-1,CASSLSGGGWSSYNEQFF,TGTGCCAGCAGCTTAAGCGGCGGTGGGTGGAGCTCCTACAATGAGCAGTTCTTC
12,.,once,TRBV28,TRBJ2-1,CASSRFYNEQFF,TGTGCCAGCAGCCGGTTTTACAATGAGCAGTTCTTC
17,TRBD1,.,TRBV7-9,TRBJ1-5,CASSLEETGQSNQPQHF,TGTGCCAGCAGCTTAGAGGAGACAGGGCAGAGCAATCAGCCCCAGCATTTT
14,TRBD2,.,TRBV9,TRBJ2-2,CASRSGGNTGELFF,TGTGCCAGCAGATCGGGAGGTAACACCGGGGAGCTGTTTTTT
15,TRBD2,.,TRBV11-1,TRBJ2-1,CASSLASGSYDEQFF,TGTGCCAGCAGCTTAGCTAGCGGGAGTTACGATGAGCAGTTCTTC
16,.,.,TRBV29-1,TRBJ2-3,CSVELRDIHSTDTQYF,TGCAGCGTTGAATTAAGAGACATACATAGCACAGATACGCAGTATTTT
15,.,few,TRBV5-1,TRBJ1-2,CASSLEGRGYYGYTF,TGCGCCAGCAGCTTGGAAGGCAGGGGATACTATGGCTACACCTTC
13,.,.,TRBV5-6,TRBJ1-4,CASSLGFGEKLFF,TGTGCCAGCAGCTTGGGTTTCGGTGAAAAACTGTTTTTT
17,TRBD2,.,TRBV7-9,TRBJ2-1,CASTRIAGPLPYNEQFF,TGTGCCAGCACCAGAATAGCGGGCCCTCTTCCATACAATGAGCAGTTCTTC
13,.,.,TRBV6-5,TRBJ1-2,CASTYGQGSGYTF,TGTGCCAGCACCTACGGGCAGGGATCAGGCTACACCTTC
14,.,.,TRBV5-4,TRBJ1-2,CASSYSPTMEGHTF,TGTGCCAGCAGCTACTCCCCCACAATGGAGGGCCACACCTTC
18,TRBD1,.,TRBV11-2,TRBJ1-1,CASSLSVVGTGSITEAFF,TGTGCCAGCAGCTTATCTGTTGTAGGGACAGGGTCCATAACTGAAGCTTTCTTT
15,TRBD2,.,TRBV6-5,TRBJ2-1,CASSRPGLAGNEQFF,TGTGCCAGCAGTCGTCCGGGACTAGCGGGCAATGAGCAGTTCTTC
15,TRBD2,once,TRBV5-1,TRBJ2-7,CASRGLAGGYYEQYF,TGCGCCAGCAGAGGACTAGCGGGAGGATACTACGAGCAGTACTTC
14,TRBD2,.,TRBV7-2,TRBJ2-7,CASSSTSGSYEQYF,TGTGCCAGCAGCTCGACTAGCGGGTCCTACGAGCAGTACTTC
15,.,medium-sized,TRBV5-1,TRBJ1-4,CASTVGARAGEKLFF,TGCGCCAGCACCGTGGGGGCTAGGGCAGGCGAAAAACTGTTTTTT
17,.,.,TRBV7-3,TRBJ2-2,CASSKSLGGIGTGELFF,TGTGCCAGCAGCAAAAGTCTGGGCGGGATTGGCACCGGGGAGCTGTTTTTT
15,TRBD2,.,TRBV7-2,TRBJ2-1,CASSSSSGVGREQFF,TGTGCCAGCAGCTCCTCTAGCGGAGTGGGGAGGGAGCAGTTCTTC
14,.,.,TRBV27,TRBJ2-1,CASSLSRTTNEQFF,TGTGCCAGCAGTTTAAGTAGGACTACAAATGAGCAGTTCTTC
14,.,.,TRBV19,TRBJ1-1,CASTESGIRPEAFF,TGTGCCAGCACCGAATCAGGGATTCGACCTGAAGCTTTCTTT
13,.,.,TRBV27,TRBJ1-1,CASYGAVNTEAFF,TGTGCCAGTTATGGGGCGGTGAACACTGAAGCTTTCTTT
18,.,once,TRBV4-1,TRBJ2-7,CASSQEESGRLVLYEQYF,TGCGCCAGCAGCCAAGAAGAATCAGGCCGGCTGGTACTCTACGAGCAGTACTTC
13,.,.,TRBV10-3,TRBJ1-5,CAIQATDNQPQHF,TGTGCCATACAGGCGACGGACAATCAGCCCCAGCATTTT
18,TRBD1,.,TRBV18,TRBJ1-5,CASSPRHHDGQGNQPQHF,TGTGCCAGCTCACCACGCCACCATGACGGACAGGGCAATCAGCCCCAGCATTTT
14,.,.,TRBV11-2,TRBJ2-3,CASSLSRGTDTQYF,TGTGCCAGCAGCCTATCAAGGGGAACAGATACGCAGTATTTT
12,.,.,TRBV11-3,TRBJ1-2,CASSLGSSGYTF,TGTGCCAGCAGCTTAGGTTCTTCTGGCTACACCTTC
15,TRBD2,.,TRBV28,TRBJ2-7,CASSLTTSGKYEQYF,TGTGCCAGCAGTTTAACTACTAGCGGGAAGTACGAGCAGTACTTC
16,TRBD2,.,TRBV14,TRBJ2-5,CASSPLGLAGSETQYF,TGTGCCAGCAGCCCCTTGGGACTAGCGGGATCAGAGACCCAGTACTTC
13,TRBD2,.,TRBV6-5,TRBJ2-7,CASSYSSGIEQYF,TGTGCCAGCAGTTACAGCAGCGGGATCGAGCAGTACTTC
16,TRBD2,.,TRBV5-6,TRBJ2-7,CASSPWTSGRKGEQYF,TGTGCCAGCAGCCCTTGGACTAGCGGGAGAAAAGGGGAGCAGTACTTC
15,.,once,TRBV15,TRBJ2-3,CATSRDGPVTDTQYF,TGTGCCACCAGCAGAGATGGTCCGGTCACAGATACGCAGTATTTT
15,.,.,TRBV27,TRBJ2-1,CASSPSGYSYNEQFF,TGTGCCAGCAGTCCCAGCGGGTACTCCTACAATGAGCAGTTCTTC
14,TRBD1,.,TRBV11-2,TRBJ2-5,CASSLGQGVRTQYF,TGTGCCAGCAGCTTGGGACAGGGAGTGAGGACCCAGTACTTC
14,TRBD1,few,TRBV11-3,TRBJ1-4,CASSSDRGYEKLFF,TGTGCCAGCAGCTCCGACAGGGGTTATGAAAAACTGTTTTTT